This T cell receptor beta chain was captured by sequencing in a study of beta chain features in type 1 diabetes (dated by TCRdb to 2017 to 2018). Regarding the study in general: No differences in mean age, gender distribution, total cell number or subset yield were found between patients and healthy donors. The study compared TCRB repertoires of sorted circulating CD4+ T cell subsets between recently diagnosed type 1 diabetes patients and matched healthy donors. Naive and central memory subsets were obtained from all 30 or so donors, but regulatory and stem cell-like memory subsets were isolated from only 8 patients and roughly 8 healthy donors. Across all samples, some 99 million sorted cells were examined, and cell number per subset correlated strongly with RNA yield. The full study reports these points: Naive, central memory and regulatory TCRB repertoires appeared to be more similar among patients than among healthy donors. PCR might favor shorter templates, but patient and control samples were amplified and corrected together, so any skew would affect both groups equally. In all four CD4+ subsets, TCRB CDR3 length was moderately but significantly shorter in type 1 diabetes patients. Sequencing cDNA rather than genomic DNA could over-represent highly expressing activated cells, although activation and CD3 levels did not differ between groups. HLA sub-analyses involved small numbers of individuals, so any influence of HLA type on TCRB rearrangement remained unresolved. Fewer insertions and more nucleotide deletions at VDJ recombination sites were observed in patients with type 1 diabetes, implying thymic rearrangement abnormalities.

Each donor gave one peripheral blood draw, averaging approximately 0.12 L, which was collected into heparinised tubes. A BD FACSAria II was used to sort naive, central memory, regulatory and stem cell-like memory CD4+ T cells with a panel that included CD45RO, CCR7, CD25, CD127, CD95 and CD27. All sorted populations exceeded 95% purity. PBMCs were isolated right away by Lymphoprep density gradient centrifugation and were stained directly, without culture. So that batch effects would be minimized, each experiment stained and sorted samples in pairs, pairing one healthy donor with one patient. The entire amount of isolated RNA was reverse transcribed using the High Capacity cDNA Reverse Transcription Kit, so the sequenced TCRB transcripts were expressed ones. Naive, central memory and regulatory T cell samples underwent deep immunoSEQ sequencing, averaging around 3.6 million total reads per sample. After sorted cells were lysed in RLT buffer, RNA was extracted with DNase-treated RNeasy Micro or Mini kits, with the choice depending on cell number. To prevent cross-contamination, each cell subset was processed individually, whereas patient and healthy donor samples were processed jointly. The immunoSEQ multiplex PCR was used to amplify TCRB sequences from cDNA, yielding 87-bp fragments that span the CDR3 region. The amplicons were sequenced using the Illumina HiSeq platform. The authors' analysis ran thus. Synthetic template baselines were used to correct PCR bias computationally, reads within Hamming distance 2 were collapsed, and singletons that could not be merged were discarded. By aligning reads against IMGT, V, D and J genes, CDR3 length, and insertions or deletions at six rearrangement sites were assigned. Within each subset, clonotype counts were normalized to sorted cell number, and only after that were true diversity and Gini coefficients computed with the tcR R package. Repertoire sharing was quantified using the overlap coefficient calculated on TCRB nucleotide sequences. Out-of-frame TCRB sequences from naive cells were analyzed to stand in for the pre-selection repertoire. What TCRdb holds here is the immuneACCESS table cut down to in-frame rearrangements. Part of the clones is not present; checked against another copy, under half of the missing clones reflect an unresolved V gene, and the others are unexplained. V, J and clone size are those of that table, while D and trimming were read from the DNA. Here the sample has approximately 300,000 clones; 11% occur a single time. The ten most abundant clones make up 0.015% to 0.02% of the sample.

To note about this clone: Which antigen it targets is not known. Per-base qualities were not stored, and no clone one base away is much larger.

From its cysteine to its phenylalanine, the CDR3 spans 14 amino acids. Just the 42-base CDR3 DNA is kept, in frame starting at base 1. Per the germline V gene, SGHTA is the CDR1 and FQGNSA is the CDR2. For this chain, trimming is 5 bases at the V end and 5 bases at the J end, and the number of junction bases without a gene match is 8. The sequence is built from TRBV7-2 and TRBJ2-7; the central 8 bases match TRBD1. Material for sequencing was naive CD4+ T cells from blood. Explained via the paper, the cell subset or site label denotes: true naive CD4+ T cells. This clonotype originated in a woman younger than 45 in good health. The CDR3 loop reads CASSLRRTGNEQYF. The DNA sequence is as follows: TGTGCCAGCAGCCTACGGAGGACAGGGAACGAGCAGTACTTC.